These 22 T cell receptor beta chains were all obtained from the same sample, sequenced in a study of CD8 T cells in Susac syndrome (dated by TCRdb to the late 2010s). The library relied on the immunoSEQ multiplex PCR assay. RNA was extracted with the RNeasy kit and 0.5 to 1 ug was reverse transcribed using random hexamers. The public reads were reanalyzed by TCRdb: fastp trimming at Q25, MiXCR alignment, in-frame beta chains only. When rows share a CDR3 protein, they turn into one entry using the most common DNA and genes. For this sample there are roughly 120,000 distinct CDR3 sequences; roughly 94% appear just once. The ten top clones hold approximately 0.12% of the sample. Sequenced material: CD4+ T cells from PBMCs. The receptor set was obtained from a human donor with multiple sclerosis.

The DNA of the CDR3 is TGTGCCATCAGTGAGTCAGGACCGGCGGGGTCCCAGTACTTC. Its translation is CAISESGPAGSQYF. This chain links TRBV10-3 with TRBJ2-5; D might be TRBD2 (6 bases). CDR1 ENHRY and CDR2 SYGVKD come from the germline V gene. Trimming stripped 0 bases from V and 9 bases from J, with 14 bases between. The CDR3 length is 14 residues.

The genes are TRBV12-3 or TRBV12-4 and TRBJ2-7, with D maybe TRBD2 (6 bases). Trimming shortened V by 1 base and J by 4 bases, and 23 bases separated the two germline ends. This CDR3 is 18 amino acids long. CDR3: CASSLVSGRTTQPYEQYF. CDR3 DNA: TGTGCCAGCAGTTTAGTCAGCGGGCGAACCACTCAGCCTTACGAGCAGTACTTC.

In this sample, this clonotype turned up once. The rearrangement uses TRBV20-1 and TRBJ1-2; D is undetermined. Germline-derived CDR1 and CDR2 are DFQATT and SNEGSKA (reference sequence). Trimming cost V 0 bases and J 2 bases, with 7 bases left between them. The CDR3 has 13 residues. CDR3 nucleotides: TGCAGTGCTAGAGATCAACGAAACTATGGCTACACCTTC. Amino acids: CSARDQRNYGYTF.

DNA for the CDR3: TGCGCCAGCAGCTTGGAGGCAGGGACTAATGAAAAACTGTTTTTT. Residues: CASSLEAGTNEKLFF. V and J are TRBV5-1 and TRBJ1-4; tentatively, D is TRBD1 (5 bases). Germline V lookup: CDR1 SGHRS, CDR2 YFSETQ. V lost 0 bases to trimming and J lost 2 bases, with 8 bases between them. The length of the CDR3 is 15 residues.

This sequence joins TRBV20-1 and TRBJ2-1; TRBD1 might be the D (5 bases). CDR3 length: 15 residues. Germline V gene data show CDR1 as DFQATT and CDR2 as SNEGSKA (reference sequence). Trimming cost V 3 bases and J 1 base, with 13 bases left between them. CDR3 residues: CSASLTTGSYNEQFF. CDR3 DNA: TGCAGTGCTAGTTTAACCACAGGTTCCTACAATGAGCAGTTCTTC.

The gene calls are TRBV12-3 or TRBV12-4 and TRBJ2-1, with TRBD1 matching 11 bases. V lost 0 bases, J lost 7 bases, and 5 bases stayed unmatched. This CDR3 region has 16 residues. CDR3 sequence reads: CASSLAGQGAWNEQFF. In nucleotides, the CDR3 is TGTGCCAGCAGTTTAGCTGGACAGGGGGCGTGGAATGAGCAGTTCTTC.

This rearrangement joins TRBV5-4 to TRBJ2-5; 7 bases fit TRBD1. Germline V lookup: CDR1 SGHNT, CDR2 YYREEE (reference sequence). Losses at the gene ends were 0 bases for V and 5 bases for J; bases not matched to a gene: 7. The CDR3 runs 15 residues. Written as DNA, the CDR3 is TGTGCCAGCAGCTTGGACCAGGGCAGGGGGGAGACCCAGTACTTC. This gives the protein CASSLDQGRGETQYF.

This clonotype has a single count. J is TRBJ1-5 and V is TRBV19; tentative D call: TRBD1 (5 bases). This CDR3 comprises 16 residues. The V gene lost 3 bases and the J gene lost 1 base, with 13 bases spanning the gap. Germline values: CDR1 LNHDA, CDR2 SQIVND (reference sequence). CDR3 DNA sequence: TGTGCCAGTAGTATTAGAGGGGCTTTGAGCAATCAGCCCCAGCATTTT. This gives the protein CASSIRGALSNQPQHF.

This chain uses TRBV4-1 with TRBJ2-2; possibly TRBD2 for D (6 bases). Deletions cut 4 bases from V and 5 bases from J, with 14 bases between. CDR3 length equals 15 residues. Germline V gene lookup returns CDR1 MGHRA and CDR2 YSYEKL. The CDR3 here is CASSPQGGRTGELFF. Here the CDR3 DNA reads TGCGCCAGCAGCCCCCAGGGAGGAAGGACCGGGGAGCTGTTTTTT.

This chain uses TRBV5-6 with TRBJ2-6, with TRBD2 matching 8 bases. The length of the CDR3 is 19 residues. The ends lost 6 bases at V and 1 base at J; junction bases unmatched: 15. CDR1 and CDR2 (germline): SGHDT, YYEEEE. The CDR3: CASTLGAAGGSSGANVLTF. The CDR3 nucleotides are TGTGCCAGCACCCTGGGGGCGGCGGGAGGAAGTTCTGGGGCCAACGTCCTGACTTTC.

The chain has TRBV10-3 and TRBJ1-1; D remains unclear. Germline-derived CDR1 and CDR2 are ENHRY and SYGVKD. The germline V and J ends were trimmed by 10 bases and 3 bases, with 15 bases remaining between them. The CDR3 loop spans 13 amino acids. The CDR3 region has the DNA TGTGCCACCCAACTGGGAAGGGACACTGAAGCTTTCTTT. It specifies CATQLGRDTEAFF.

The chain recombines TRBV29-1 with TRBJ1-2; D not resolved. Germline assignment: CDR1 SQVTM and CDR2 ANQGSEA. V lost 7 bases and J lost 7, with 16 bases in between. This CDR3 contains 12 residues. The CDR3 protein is CSAWTLLGGYTF. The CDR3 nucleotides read TGCAGCGCTTGGACCCTCCTAGGTGGCTACACCTTC.

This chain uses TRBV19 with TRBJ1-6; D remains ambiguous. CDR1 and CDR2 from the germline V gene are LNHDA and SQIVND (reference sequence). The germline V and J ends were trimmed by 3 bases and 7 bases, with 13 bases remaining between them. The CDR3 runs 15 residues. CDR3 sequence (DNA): TGTGCCAGTAGTATGCTCCTGGGGAAGAATTCACCCCTCCACTTT. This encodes CASSMLLGKNSPLHF.

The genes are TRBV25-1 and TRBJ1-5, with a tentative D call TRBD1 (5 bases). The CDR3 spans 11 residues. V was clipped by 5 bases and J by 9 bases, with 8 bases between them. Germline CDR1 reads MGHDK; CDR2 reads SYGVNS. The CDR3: CASSSQGPQHF. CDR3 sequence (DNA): TGTGCCAGCAGTTCTCAGGGGCCCCAGCATTTT.

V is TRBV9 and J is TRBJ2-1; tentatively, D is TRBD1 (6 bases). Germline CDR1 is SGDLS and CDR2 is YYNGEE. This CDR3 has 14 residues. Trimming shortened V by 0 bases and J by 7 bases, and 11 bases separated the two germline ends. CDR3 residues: CASSVETGRNEQFF. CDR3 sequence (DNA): TGTGCCAGCAGCGTAGAGACAGGTCGGAATGAGCAGTTCTTC.

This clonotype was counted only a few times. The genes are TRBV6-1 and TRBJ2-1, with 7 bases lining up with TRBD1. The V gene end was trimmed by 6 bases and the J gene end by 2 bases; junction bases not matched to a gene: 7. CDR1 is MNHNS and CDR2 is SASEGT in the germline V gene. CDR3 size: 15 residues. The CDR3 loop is CASRNRDRAYNEQFF. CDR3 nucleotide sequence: TGTGCCAGCAGGAACCGGGACAGAGCCTACAATGAGCAGTTCTTC.

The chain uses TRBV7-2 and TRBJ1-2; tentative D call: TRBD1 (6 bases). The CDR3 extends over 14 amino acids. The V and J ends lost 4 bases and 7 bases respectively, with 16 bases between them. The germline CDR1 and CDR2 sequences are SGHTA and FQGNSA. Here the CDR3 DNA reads TGTGCCAGCAGCTCCAGGGGAGGGTACCGTGGCTACACCTTC. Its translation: CASSSRGGYRGYTF.

The CDR3 DNA sequence: TGTGCCAGCTCGCTAGCGGGAGCCACCTCCGGGGAGCTGTTTTTT. This translates into CASSLAGATSGELFF. This chain connects TRBV18 to TRBJ2-2; TRBD2 matches at 10 bases. CDR1 KGHSH and CDR2 LQKENI come from the germline V gene. V gave up 6 bases and J gave up 6 bases; unmatched junction bases: 7. The CDR3 has 15 residues.

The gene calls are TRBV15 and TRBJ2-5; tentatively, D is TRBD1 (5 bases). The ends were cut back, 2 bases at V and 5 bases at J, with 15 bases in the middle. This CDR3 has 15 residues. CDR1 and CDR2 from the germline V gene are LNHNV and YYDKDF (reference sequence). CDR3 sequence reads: CATSRIGTGEETQYF. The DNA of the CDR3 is TGTGCCACCAGCAGAATAGGTACAGGAGAGGAGACCCAGTACTTC.

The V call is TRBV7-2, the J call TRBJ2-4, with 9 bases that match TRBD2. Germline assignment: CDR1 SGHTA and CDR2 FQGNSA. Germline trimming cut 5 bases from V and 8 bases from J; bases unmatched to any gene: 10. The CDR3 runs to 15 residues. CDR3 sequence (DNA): TGTGCCAGCAGCAACCGAATAGCGGGAGTGGACATTCAGTACTTC. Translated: CASSNRIAGVDIQYF.

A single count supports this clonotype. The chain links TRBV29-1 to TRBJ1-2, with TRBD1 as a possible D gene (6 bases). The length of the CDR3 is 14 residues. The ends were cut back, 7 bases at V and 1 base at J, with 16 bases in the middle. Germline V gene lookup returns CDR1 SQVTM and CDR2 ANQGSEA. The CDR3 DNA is TGCAGCGAACCGGGACAAAGGATTAACTATGGCTACACCTTC. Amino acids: CSEPGQRINYGYTF.

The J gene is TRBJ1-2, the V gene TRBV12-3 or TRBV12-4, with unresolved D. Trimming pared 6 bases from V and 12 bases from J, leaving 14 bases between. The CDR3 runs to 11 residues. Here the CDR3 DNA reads TGTGCCAGCAGACACAACGGAAGCGACACCTTC. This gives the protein CASRHNGSDTF.